This TCR beta chain appears in the sequencing data of a study of shared clonotypes between healthy human individuals. General observations from the study: Researchers found naive subsets generally carried larger estimated richness than memory subsets. A few donors held around 5% of naive CD4 clonotypes in common. Researchers sampled only blood; tissue repertoires likely differ.

From germline, CDR1 is SGHDT and CDR2 YYEEEE. The CDR3 is 14 amino acids. Trimming took 1 base from V and 9 from J, leaving 14 bases between them. Assay: immunoSEQ multiplex PCR; the TCRdb copy retains only in-frame clones and omits some. The data show roughly 2.5 million clones, over 85% seen once. Donors were healthy HIV-negative adults without recently reported acute infections or vaccinations. On this clone itself: Its target is not known.

The sequence was collected from a man younger than 35 in good health. This chain uses TRBV5-6 with TRBJ2-1; weak D call: TRBD2 (5 bases). The sequenced material came from naive CD4+ T cells sorted from blood. This sample's subset: CD45RA+ positively selected. The CDR3 DNA sequence: TGTGCCAGCAGCTTGAGCGGAGCCGAGGGTGAGCAGTTCTTC. Its protein is CASSLSGAEGEQFF.